This T cell receptor (beta chain) appears in the sequencing data of a study of T cell changes during pregnancy in multiple sclerosis. The protocol was immunoSEQ multiplex PCR, while the TCRdb copy is restricted to in-frame clones and leaves out a portion. Of about 43,000 clones in the sample, under 95% were seen once. This clone showed up just a few times. This CDR3 has 15 residues. CDR1 and CDR2 (germline): SGHNT, YYREEE (reference sequence). V was clipped by 2 bases and J by 0 bases, with 12 bases between them. Material: PBMCs (not recorded whether the cells were cultured). This receptor was identified in a female donor with multiple sclerosis, enrolled in a pregnancy study. The chain links TRBV5-4 to TRBJ2-7, with a tentative D call TRBD2 (6 bases). CDR3 in DNA: TGTGCCAGCAGCTTCCCGGGACTGATCTCCTACGAGCAGTACTTC. Its translation is CASSFPGLISYEQYF. Full variable domain (remainder filled in from reference TRBV5-4 and TRBJ2-7): ETGVTQSPTHLIKTRGQQVTLRCSSQSGHNTVSWYQQALGQGPQFIFQYYREEENGRGNFPPRFSGLQFPNYSSELNVNALELDDSALYLCASSFPGLISYEQYFGPGTRLTVT.